The subject of this entry is one T cell receptor (beta chain). Antigen: not known. The V end was cut by 3 bases, the J end by 1 base, with 18 bases between. Germline CDR1 SGHVS, CDR2 FNYEAQ. This CDR3 is 18 amino acids long. The data were taken from a study of T-cell reconstitution after alpha-beta-depleted transplantation in children. TCRbeta library preparation incorporated unique molecular identifiers. TCRdb fed the PCR reads into MiXCR, producing one record per CDR3 protein. The sample lists about 980,000 distinct CDR3 sequences, 25% to 35% seen once, with 25% to 35% in the top ten. General study results and limits: Two months or so post-transplant, alpha-beta T cells reportedly derived from several hundred expanded graft clones. T-cell counts and diversity were attributed mostly to newly produced T cells one year after transplant. The origin of high day-60 TCRbeta diversity in some patients lay in surviving recipient T cells and thymic progenitors.

This receptor was identified in a boy less than two years old who had a stem cell transplant for SCID, so the T cells may come from the graft donor. The specimen comprised PBMCs, mostly from graft donor cells, sampled 360 days after TCRalphabeta/CD19-depleted stem cell transplant. The chain recombines TRBV7-6 with TRBJ1-4; weak D call: TRBD1 (6 bases). For the CDR3, the DNA is TGTGCCAGCAGCTTGACGACAGGATGGGGTGGAACTAATGAAAAACTGTTTTTT. It yields the protein CASSLTTGWGGTNEKLFF. The full variable domain, in which reference TRBV7-6 and TRBJ1-4 provide the parts outside the CDR3, is GAGVSQSPRYKVTKRGQDVALRCDPISGHVSLYWYRQALGQGPEFLTYFNYEAQQDKSGLPNDRFSAERPEGSISTLTIQRTEQRDSAMYRCASSLTTGWGGTNEKLFFGSGTQLSVL.